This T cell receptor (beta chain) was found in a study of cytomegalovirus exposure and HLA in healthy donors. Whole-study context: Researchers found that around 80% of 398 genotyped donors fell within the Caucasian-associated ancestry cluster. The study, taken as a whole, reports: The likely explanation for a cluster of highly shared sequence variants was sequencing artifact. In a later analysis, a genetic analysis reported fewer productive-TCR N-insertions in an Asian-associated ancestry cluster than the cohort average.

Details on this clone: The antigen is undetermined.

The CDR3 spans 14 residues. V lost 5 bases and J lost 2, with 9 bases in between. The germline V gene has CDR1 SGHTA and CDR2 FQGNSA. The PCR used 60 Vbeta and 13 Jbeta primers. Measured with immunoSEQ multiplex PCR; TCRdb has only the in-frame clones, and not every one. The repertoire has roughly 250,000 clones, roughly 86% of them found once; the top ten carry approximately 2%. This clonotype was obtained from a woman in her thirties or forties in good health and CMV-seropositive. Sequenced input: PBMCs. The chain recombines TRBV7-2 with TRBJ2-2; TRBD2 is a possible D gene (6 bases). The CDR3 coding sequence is TGTGCCAGCAGCCGGGACTTAAACACCGGGGAGCTGTTTTTT. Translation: CASSRDLNTGELFF.